The 30 T cell receptor beta chains below all came from one sample that was sequenced in a study of cytomegalovirus exposure and HLA in healthy donors. The protocol was immunoSEQ multiplex PCR, while the TCRdb copy is restricted to in-frame clones and leaves out a portion. The sample includes 330,000 or so clones, around 86% seen only once; the top ten take more than 0.8%. The sequencing input was PBMCs. The receptors shown here come from a woman between 18 and 29 years old in good health and CMV-seronegative.

This chain connects TRBV30 to TRBJ2-2; 7 positions match TRBD2. CDR3 length equals 17 residues. The germline CDR1 and CDR2 sequences are GTSNPN and SVGIG (reference sequence). Germline trimming cut 0 bases from V and 2 bases from J; bases unmatched to any gene: 9. CDR3 region: CAWSVRETSRNTGELFF. The DNA for the CDR3 is TGTGCCTGGAGTGTACGTGAGACTAGCAGAAACACCGGGGAGCTGTTTTTT.

This clone was detected once. V and J are TRBV27 and TRBJ2-3, with D hard to call. The ends were cut back, 7 bases at V and 1 base at J, with 9 bases in the middle. Germline V gene sequence: CDR1 MNHEY, CDR2 SMNVEV (reference sequence). This CDR3 is 13 amino acids long. The DNA for the CDR3 is TGTGCCAGCACTCTTGTCGGCACAGATACGCAGTATTTT. It translates to CASTLVGTDTQYF.

This chain uses TRBV6-5 with TRBJ2-1; TRBD2 matches at 11 bases. Trimming removed 5 bases from V and 5 bases from J; junction bases left unmatched: 2. CDR1 and CDR2 from the germline V gene are MNHEY and SVGAGI. The CDR3 is 14 amino acids. The CDR3 DNA is TGTGCCAGCAGTCGGGGACTAGCGGACAATGAGCAGTTCTTC. Translating it yields CASSRGLADNEQFF.

This chain joins TRBV7-9 and TRBJ2-7, with 7 bases lining up with TRBD1. The germline CDR1 and CDR2 sequences are SEHNR and FQNEAQ (reference sequence). V lost 4 bases, J lost 2 bases, and 5 bases stayed unmatched. The CDR3 runs 14 residues. The CDR3 spells CASSSETGTYEQYF. The CDR3 DNA is TGTGCCAGCAGCTCGGAGACAGGGACCTACGAGCAGTACTTC. Together with reference TRBV7-9 and TRBJ2-7, the CDR3 gives the full variable domain: DTGVSQNPRHKITKRGQNVTFRCDPISEHNRLYWYRQTLGQGPEFLTYFQNEAQLEKSRLLSDRFSAERPKGSFSTLEIQRTEQGDSAMYLCASSSETGTYEQYFGPGTRLTVT.

The chain employs TRBV5-4 and TRBJ2-5; 11 bases agree with TRBD1. Germline lookup yields CDR1 SGHNT and CDR2 YYREEE (reference sequence). The length of the CDR3 is 14 residues. The junction had 10 bases not matched to a gene; V was cut back by 10 bases and J by 5 bases. CDR3: CASRRDRGGETQYF. The DNA for the CDR3 is TGTGCCTCCCGCCGGGACAGGGGGGGGGAGACCCAGTACTTC.

V usage is TRBV18 and J usage is TRBJ2-7; no clear D gene. Germline V lookup: CDR1 KGHSH, CDR2 LQKENI. V shed 0 bases and J shed 5 bases, with 8 bases lying between them. The CDR3 consists of 13 residues. CDR3 nucleotide sequence: TGTGCCAGCTCACCACCTAGTTCGGACGAGCAGTACTTC. It is translated as CASSPPSSDEQYF.

The rearrangement links TRBV18 to TRBJ2-3, with 7 bases lining up with TRBD2. The junction had 16 bases not matched to a gene; V was cut back by 4 bases and J by 3 bases. Germline V gene sequence: CDR1 KGHSH, CDR2 LQKENI. The CDR3 has 18 amino acids. CDR3 DNA: TGTGCCAGCTCACAACGGACTAGTCGGGGGTTCGGAACAGATACGCAGTATTTT. The encoded protein is CASSQRTSRGFGTDTQYF.

The chain recombines TRBV9 with TRBJ2-7, with 14 bases that match TRBD2. The CDR3 has 15 residues. After removal of 2 bases from V and 5 bases from J, the junction contained 3 bases not matched to a gene. Germline V gives CDR1 SGDLS, CDR2 YYNGEE. The CDR3 sequence is CASSVGLAGVNEQYF. DNA for the CDR3: TGTGCCAGCAGCGTGGGACTAGCGGGAGTTAACGAGCAGTACTTC. Full variable domain (rest looked up from reference TRBV9 and TRBJ2-7): DSGVTQTPKHLITATGQRVTLRCSPRSGDLSVYWYQQSLDQGLQFLIQYYNGEERAKGNILERFSAQQFPDLHSELNLSSLELGDSALYFCASSVGLAGVNEQYFGPGTRLTVT.

The rearrangement links TRBV29-1 to TRBJ2-1; D ambiguous. Germline V gene lookup returns CDR1 SQVTM and CDR2 ANQGSEA. Trimming took 8 bases from V and 0 from J, leaving 11 bases between them. The CDR3 extends over 13 amino acids. This CDR3 is CSPHRSSYNEQFF. The CDR3 DNA sequence: TGCAGCCCACATCGGAGCTCCTACAATGAGCAGTTCTTC.

The J gene is TRBJ2-2, the V gene TRBV9, with 9 bases that match TRBD2. The CDR3 runs to 18 residues. V lost 0 bases and J lost 6; bases outside the gene matches: 12. Per germline, CDR1 SGDLS and CDR2 YYNGEE. CDR3 DNA sequence: TGTGCCAGCAGCGTAGTAGGAGCGGGAGGTGGTTACGCCGGGGAGCTGTTTTTT. Its protein product is CASSVVGAGGGYAGELFF.

The rearrangement uses TRBV18 and TRBJ2-7; no firm D call. The CDR3 has 13 residues. Between the trimmed V and J ends, which lost 2 bases and 4 bases, there was a span of 9 bases. Germline V gene data show CDR1 as KGHSH and CDR2 as LQKENI. The CDR3 coding sequence is TGTGCCAGCTCACCAAGTAGCACATACGAGCAGTACTTC. This translates into CASSPSSTYEQYF.

The chain couples TRBV7-2 to TRBJ1-5, with 9 positions matching TRBD1. Germline lookup yields CDR1 SGHTA and CDR2 FQGNSA. This CDR3 region has 17 residues. With V trimmed by 4 bases and J by 3 bases, 10 bases remained unmatched. The CDR3 here is CASSSPAGTGNNQPQHF. The CDR3, as DNA: TGTGCCAGCAGCTCACCTGCCGGGACAGGGAACAATCAGCCCCAGCATTTT.

This sequence joins TRBV19 and TRBJ2-7; 8 bases map to TRBD2. Germline lookup yields CDR1 LNHDA and CDR2 SQIVND (reference sequence). The CDR3 runs 16 residues. Losses at the gene ends were 1 base for V and 2 bases for J; bases not matched to a gene: 7. As DNA, the CDR3 is TGTGCCAGTAGTATAGTAGCGGGAACCTTGGCCTACGAGCAGTACTTC. Protein sequence: CASSIVAGTLAYEQYF. The whole variable domain, remainder taken from reference TRBV19 and TRBJ2-7, is DGGITQSPKYLFRKEGQNVTLSCEQNLNHDAMYWYRQDPGQGLRLIYYSQIVNDFQKGDIAEGYSVSREKKESFPLTVTSAQKNPTAFYLCASSIVAGTLAYEQYFGPGTRLTVT.

The gene calls are TRBV4-1 and TRBJ2-7; 7 bases fit TRBD2. Per the germline V gene, CDR1 is MGHRA and CDR2 is YSYEKL. The CDR3 is 15 amino acids. V lost 6 bases and J lost 2; bases outside the gene matches: 10. CDR3 sequence (DNA): TGCGCCAGCAGAGATGGGAGGGCCTCCCCCTACGAGCAGTACTTC. Amino acids: CASRDGRASPYEQYF.

The chain joins TRBV19 to TRBJ1-1; tentative D call: TRBD1 (6 bases). The CDR3 runs to 15 residues. Germline assignment: CDR1 LNHDA and CDR2 SQIVND (reference sequence). V was pared by 3 bases and J by 4 bases, with 15 bases between. The DNA for the CDR3 is TGTGCCAGTAGTATCGCATGGGGGCTGTCCACTGAAGCTTTCTTT. Encoded protein: CASSIAWGLSTEAFF.

The chain joins TRBV9 to TRBJ2-3; D unresolved. The CDR3 totals 14 residues. The germline V and J ends were trimmed by 0 bases and 9 bases, with 14 bases remaining between them. Germline-derived CDR1 and CDR2 are SGDLS and YYNGEE. The CDR3 DNA reads as TGTGCCAGCAGCGTAGAGTGGGCTACCCCCACGCAGTATTTT. This gives the protein CASSVEWATPTQYF.

The chain couples TRBV2 to TRBJ2-7, with D possibly matching TRBD1 (5 bases). V lost 1 base and J 2 bases, leaving 9 bases between the germline ends. The CDR3 has 14 amino acids. Germline loops: CDR1 SNHLY, CDR2 FYNNEI. Here the CDR3 reads CASSEEGFAYEQYF. The CDR3 nucleotides read TGTGCCAGCAGTGAAGAGGGGTTTGCCTACGAGCAGTACTTC.

This clone has more than one count but fewer than ten. The rearrangement joins TRBV18 to TRBJ2-1; 9 nucleotides align to TRBD2. The V gene end was trimmed by 3 bases and the J gene end by 0 bases; junction bases not matched to a gene: 9. CDR1 KGHSH and CDR2 LQKENI come from the germline V gene. This CDR3 region has 18 residues. The CDR3 here is CASSPYELAGNSYNEQFF. The DNA of the CDR3 is TGTGCCAGCTCACCTTACGAGCTAGCGGGAAACTCCTACAATGAGCAGTTCTTC.

The rearrangement joins TRBV28 to TRBJ2-5, with D perhaps TRBD2 (6 bases). The V gene lost 5 bases and the J gene lost 5 bases, with 12 bases spanning the gap. Germline V gene lookup returns CDR1 MDHEN and CDR2 SYDVKM. This CDR3 region has 13 residues. Written as DNA, the CDR3 is TGTGCCAGCAGTCAATACGGAGGGGAGACCCAGTACTTC. Protein product: CASSQYGGETQYF.

This chain uses TRBV5-1 with TRBJ2-3; D may be TRBD1 (6 bases). Trimming pared 1 base from V and 1 base from J, leaving 10 bases between. This CDR3 region has 15 residues. Germline V lookup: CDR1 SGHRS, CDR2 YFSETQ. The CDR3 sequence: CASSLYRERTDTQYF. As DNA, the CDR3 is TGCGCCAGCAGCTTGTACAGGGAACGCACAGATACGCAGTATTTT.

This sequence joins TRBV2 and TRBJ2-7; D uncertain. CDR1 is SNHLY and CDR2 is FYNNEI in the germline V gene. The length of the CDR3 is 11 residues. V lost 6 bases to trimming and J lost 4 bases, with 7 bases between them. This chain's CDR3 is CASSPQYEQYF. CDR3 DNA sequence: TGTGCCAGCAGCCCTCAGTACGAGCAGTACTTC.

V usage is TRBV28 and J usage is TRBJ1-5; the match to TRBD1 covers 9 bases. This CDR3 is 15 amino acids long. Germline V CDR1 and CDR2: MDHEN, SYDVKM. V trimming: 7 bases; J trimming: 6 bases; junction bases outside the gene matches: 10. This CDR3 is CASTFRTGVGQPQHF. The CDR3 DNA follows: TGTGCCAGCACCTTCCGGACAGGGGTGGGTCAGCCCCAGCATTTT.

V and J are TRBV7-7 and TRBJ2-1; D not certain. The germline V gene has CDR1 SSHAT and CDR2 FNYEAQ (reference sequence). The CDR3 is made up of 13 amino acids. Trimming pared 2 bases from V and 5 bases from J, leaving 7 bases between. This CDR3 reads CASSLSPDNEQFF. CDR3 nucleotides: TGTGCCAGCAGCTTATCGCCGGACAATGAGCAGTTCTTC.

The chain recombines TRBV28 with TRBJ2-7; the D is unclear. This CDR3 is built from 11 residues. Germline CDR1 MDHEN, CDR2 SYDVKM. Deletions cut 3 bases from V and 4 bases from J, with 4 bases between. The CDR3 DNA is TGTGCCAGCAGTTTTATGTACGAGCAGTACTTC. Encoded protein: CASSFMYEQYF.

The chain links TRBV4-3 to TRBJ2-2, with D possibly TRBD2 on 6 matching bases. Germline lookup yields CDR1 LGHNA and CDR2 YSLEER. V was trimmed by 7 bases and J by 6 bases, leaving 21 bases between them. The CDR3 length is 16 residues. Here the CDR3 DNA reads TGCGCCAGCACCAAAGGAGAGGGTTGGGGGGCCGGGGAGCTGTTTTTT. It specifies CASTKGEGWGAGELFF.

This chain uses TRBV9 with TRBJ2-5, with D tentatively TRBD2 (6 bases). Germline assignment: CDR1 SGDLS and CDR2 YYNGEE. CDR3 length: 13 amino acids. Trimming stripped 6 bases from V and 7 bases from J, with 16 bases between. The DNA of the CDR3 is TGTGCCAGCAACTCGGGGGAAGAGAGGACCCAGTACTTC. Translated, it gives CASNSGEERTQYF.

The chain has TRBV27 and TRBJ2-7; 11 nucleotides agree with TRBD2. The CDR3 covers 14 residues. In germline, CDR1 is MNHEY, CDR2 SMNVEV (reference sequence). Losses at the gene ends were 9 bases for V and 5 bases for J; bases not matched to a gene: 9. The chain's CDR3 is CASDSGRAEHEQYF. The CDR3 bases are TGTGCCAGTGATAGCGGGAGGGCCGAACACGAGCAGTACTTC.

The chain is built from TRBV6-6 and TRBJ2-1, with unresolved D. This CDR3 spans 12 amino acids. The germline CDR1 and CDR2 sequences are MNHNY and SVGAGI (reference sequence). Trimming left V 2 bases short and J 7 bases short, with 6 bases between. This CDR3 reads CASSYGPNEQFF. In DNA, the CDR3 is TGTGCCAGCAGTTACGGGCCAAATGAGCAGTTCTTC.

The rearrangement uses TRBV9 and TRBJ1-2; D call uncertain. The V and J ends lost 0 bases and 8 bases respectively, with 14 bases between them. Germline CDR1 SGDLS, CDR2 YYNGEE. The CDR3 extends over 14 amino acids. DNA for the CDR3: TGTGCCAGCAGCGTAGCTTCGGGAGTCGGGGGCTACACCTTC. It translates to CASSVASGVGGYTF.

This clone was counted once. This chain links TRBV18 with TRBJ2-7; 10 bases align to TRBD1. CDR1 is KGHSH and CDR2 is LQKENI in the germline V gene. CDR3 length: 15 amino acids. Trimming took 4 bases from V and 4 from J; bases not matched to a gene: 7. Here the CDR3 reads CASSLAGTGAYEQYF. CDR3 nucleotide sequence: TGTGCCAGCTCACTTGCCGGGACAGGGGCATACGAGCAGTACTTC.